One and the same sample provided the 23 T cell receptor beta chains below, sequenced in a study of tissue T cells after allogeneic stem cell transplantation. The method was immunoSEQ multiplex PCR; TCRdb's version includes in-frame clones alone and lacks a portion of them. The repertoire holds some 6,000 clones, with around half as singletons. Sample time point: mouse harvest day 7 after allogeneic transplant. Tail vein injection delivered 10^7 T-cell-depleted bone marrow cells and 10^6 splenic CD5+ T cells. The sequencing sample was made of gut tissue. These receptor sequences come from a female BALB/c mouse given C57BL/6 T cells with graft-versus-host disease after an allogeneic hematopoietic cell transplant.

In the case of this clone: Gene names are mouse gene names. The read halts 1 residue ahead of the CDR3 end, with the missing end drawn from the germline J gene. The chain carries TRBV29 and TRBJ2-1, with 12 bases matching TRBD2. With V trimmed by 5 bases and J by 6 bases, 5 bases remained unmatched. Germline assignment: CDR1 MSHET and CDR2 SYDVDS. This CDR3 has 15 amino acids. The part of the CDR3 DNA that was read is TGTGCTAGCAGTCCCGGGACTGGGGGGATTGCTGAGCAGTTC. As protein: CASSPGTGGIAEQF. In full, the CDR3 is CASSPGTGGIAEQFF.

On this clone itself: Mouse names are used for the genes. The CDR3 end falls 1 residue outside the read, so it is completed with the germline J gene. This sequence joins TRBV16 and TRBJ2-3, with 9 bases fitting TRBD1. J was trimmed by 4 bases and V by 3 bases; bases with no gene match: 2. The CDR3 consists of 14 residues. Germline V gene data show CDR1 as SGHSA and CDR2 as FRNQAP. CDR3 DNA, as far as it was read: TGTGCAAGCAGCTTCGGGACAGGGACAGAAACGCTGTAT. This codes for CASSFGTGTETLY. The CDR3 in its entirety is CASSFGTGTETLYF.

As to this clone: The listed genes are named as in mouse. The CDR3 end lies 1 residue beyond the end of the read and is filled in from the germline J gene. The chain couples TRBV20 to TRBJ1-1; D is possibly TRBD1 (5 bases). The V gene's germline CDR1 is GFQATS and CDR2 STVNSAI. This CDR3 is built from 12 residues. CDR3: CGRRGTNTEVFF. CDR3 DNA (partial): TGTGGGAGACGGGGGACGAACACAGAAGTCTTC. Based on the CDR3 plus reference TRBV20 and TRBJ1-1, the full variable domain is GALVYQYPRRTICKSGTSMRMECQAVGFQATSVAWYRQSPQKTFELIALSTVNSAIKYEQNFTQEKFPISHPNLSFSSMTVLNAYLEDRGLYLCGRRGTNTEVFFGKGTRLTVV.

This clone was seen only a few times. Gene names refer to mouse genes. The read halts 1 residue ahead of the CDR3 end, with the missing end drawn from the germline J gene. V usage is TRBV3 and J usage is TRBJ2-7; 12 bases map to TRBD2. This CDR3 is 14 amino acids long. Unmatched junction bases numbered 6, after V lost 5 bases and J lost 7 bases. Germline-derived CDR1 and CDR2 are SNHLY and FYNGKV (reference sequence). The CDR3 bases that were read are TGTGCCAGCAGCCCCCGACTGGGGGGGCGAGAACAGTAC. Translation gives CASSPRLGGREQY. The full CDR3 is CASSPRLGGREQYF.

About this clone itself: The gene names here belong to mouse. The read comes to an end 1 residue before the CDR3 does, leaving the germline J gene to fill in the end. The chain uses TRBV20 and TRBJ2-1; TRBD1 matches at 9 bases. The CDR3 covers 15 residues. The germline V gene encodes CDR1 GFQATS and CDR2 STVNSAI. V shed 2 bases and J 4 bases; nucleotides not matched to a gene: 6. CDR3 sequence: CGARPTGGGYAEQFF. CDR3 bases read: TGTGGTGCTAGGCCCACAGGGGGCGGGTATGCTGAGCAGTTC.

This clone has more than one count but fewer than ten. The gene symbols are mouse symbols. The CDR3 loop reads CASSPRGVYAEQFF. Incomplete CDR3 DNA: TGTGCCAGCAGTCCTCGGGGGGTCTATGCTGAGCAGTTC. V usage is TRBV26 and J usage is TRBJ2-1; D perhaps matches TRBD2 (6 bases). The read terminates 1 residue ahead of where the CDR3 ends, so the germline J gene completes it. The ends were cut back, 4 bases at V and 3 bases at J, with 10 bases in the middle. Germline V CDR1 and CDR2: KGHPV, FQNQEV (reference sequence). The CDR3 is 14 amino acids.

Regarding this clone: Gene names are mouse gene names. The covered CDR3 bases are TGTGCCAGCAGTCTGAGGACGGCCAACGAAAGATTATTT. Its translation is CASSLRTANERLF. The CDR3, in full, reads CASSLRTANERLFF. The rearrangement joins TRBV26 to TRBJ1-4; D remains unclear. The read terminates 1 residue ahead of where the CDR3 ends, so the germline J gene completes it. The CDR3 length is 14 residues. V dropped 2 bases and J dropped 3 bases, with 7 bases sitting between them. Looked up from germline, CDR1 is KGHPV and CDR2 is FQNQEV (reference sequence).

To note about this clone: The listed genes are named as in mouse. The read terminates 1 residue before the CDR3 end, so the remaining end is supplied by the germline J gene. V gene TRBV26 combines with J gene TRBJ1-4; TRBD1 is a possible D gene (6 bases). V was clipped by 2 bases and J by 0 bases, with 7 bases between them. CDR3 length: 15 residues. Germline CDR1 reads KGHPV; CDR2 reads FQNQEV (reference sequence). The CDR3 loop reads CASSLGQISNERLFF. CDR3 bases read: TGTGCCAGCAGTCTGGGACAGATTTCCAACGAAAGATTATTT.

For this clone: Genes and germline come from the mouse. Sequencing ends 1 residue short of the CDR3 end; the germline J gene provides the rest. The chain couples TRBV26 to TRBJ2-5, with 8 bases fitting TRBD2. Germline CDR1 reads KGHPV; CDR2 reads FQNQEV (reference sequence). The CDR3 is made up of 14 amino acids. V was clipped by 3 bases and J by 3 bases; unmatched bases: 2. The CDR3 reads CASSLTGGQDTQYF. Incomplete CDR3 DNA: TGTGCCAGCAGTCTAACTGGGGGTCAAGACACCCAGTAC.

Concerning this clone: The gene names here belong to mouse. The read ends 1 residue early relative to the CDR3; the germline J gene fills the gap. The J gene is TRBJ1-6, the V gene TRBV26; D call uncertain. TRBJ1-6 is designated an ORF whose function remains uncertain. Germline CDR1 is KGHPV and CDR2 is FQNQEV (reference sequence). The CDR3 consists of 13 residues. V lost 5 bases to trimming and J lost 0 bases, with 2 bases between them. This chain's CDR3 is CASSFSYNSPLYF. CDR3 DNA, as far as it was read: TGTGCCAGCAGTTTTTCCTATAATTCGCCCCTCTAC.

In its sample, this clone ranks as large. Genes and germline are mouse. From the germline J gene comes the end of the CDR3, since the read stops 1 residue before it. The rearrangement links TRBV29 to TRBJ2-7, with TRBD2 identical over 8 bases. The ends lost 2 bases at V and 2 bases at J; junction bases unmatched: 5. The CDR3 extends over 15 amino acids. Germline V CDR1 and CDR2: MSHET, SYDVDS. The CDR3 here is CASSLGGGRPYEQYF. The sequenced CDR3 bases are TGTGCTAGCAGTTTAGGGGGGGGGCGCCCCTATGAACAGTAC.

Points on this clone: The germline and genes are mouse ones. CDR3 protein: CASSLMGALTGQLYF. The sequenced part of the CDR3 DNA is TGTGCCAGCTCTCTCATGGGGGCGCTCACCGGGCAGCTCTAC. The V gene is TRBV12-2, the J gene TRBJ2-2; either TRBD1 or TRBD2 may supply D (6 bases each). The CDR3 end lies 1 residue beyond the end of the read and is filled in from the germline J gene. V lost 0 bases and J 4 bases, leaving 11 bases between the germline ends. Germline V CDR1 and CDR2: SGHLS, HYDKME. This CDR3 contains 15 residues.

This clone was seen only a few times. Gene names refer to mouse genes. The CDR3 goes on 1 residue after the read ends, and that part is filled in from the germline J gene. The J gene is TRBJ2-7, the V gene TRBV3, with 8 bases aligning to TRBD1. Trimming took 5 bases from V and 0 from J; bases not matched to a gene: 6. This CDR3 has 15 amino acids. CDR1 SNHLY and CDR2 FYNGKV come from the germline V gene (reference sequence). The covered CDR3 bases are TGTGCCAGCAGCCAAGACAGGGGAAGCTCCTATGAACAGTAC. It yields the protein CASSQDRGSSYEQY. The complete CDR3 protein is CASSQDRGSSYEQYF.

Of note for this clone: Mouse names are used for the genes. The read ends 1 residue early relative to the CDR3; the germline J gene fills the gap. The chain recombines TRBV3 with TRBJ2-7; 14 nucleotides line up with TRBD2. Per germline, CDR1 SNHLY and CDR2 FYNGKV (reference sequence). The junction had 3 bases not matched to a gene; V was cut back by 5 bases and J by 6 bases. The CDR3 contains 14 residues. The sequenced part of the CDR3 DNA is TGTGCCAGCAGCGCGGGACTGGGGGGGCTTGAACAGTAC. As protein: CASSAGLGGLEQY. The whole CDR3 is CASSAGLGGLEQYF. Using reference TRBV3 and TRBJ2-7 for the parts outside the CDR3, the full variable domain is GPKVLQIPSHQIIDMGQMVTLNCDPVSNHLYFYWYKQILGQQMEFLVNFYNGKVMEKSKLFKDQFSVERPDGSYFTLKIQPTALEDSAVYFCASSAGLGGLEQYFGPGTRLTVL.

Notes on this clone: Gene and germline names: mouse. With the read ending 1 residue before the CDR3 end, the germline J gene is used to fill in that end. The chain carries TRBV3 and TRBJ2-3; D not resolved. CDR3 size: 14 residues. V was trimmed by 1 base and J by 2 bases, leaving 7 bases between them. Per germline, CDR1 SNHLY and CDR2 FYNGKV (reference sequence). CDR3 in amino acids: CASSLGGFAETLYF. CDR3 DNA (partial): TGTGCCAGCAGCTTAGGTGGGTTTGCAGAAACGCTGTAT.

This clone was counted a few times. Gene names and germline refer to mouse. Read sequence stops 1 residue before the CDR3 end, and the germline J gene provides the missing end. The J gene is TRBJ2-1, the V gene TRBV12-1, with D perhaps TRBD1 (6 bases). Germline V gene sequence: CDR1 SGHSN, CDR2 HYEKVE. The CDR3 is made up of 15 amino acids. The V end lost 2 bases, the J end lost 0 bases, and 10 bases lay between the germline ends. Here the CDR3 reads CASSPGTNNYAEQFF. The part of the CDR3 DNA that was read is TGTGCCAGCTCTCCCGGGACAAATAACTATGCTGAGCAGTTC.

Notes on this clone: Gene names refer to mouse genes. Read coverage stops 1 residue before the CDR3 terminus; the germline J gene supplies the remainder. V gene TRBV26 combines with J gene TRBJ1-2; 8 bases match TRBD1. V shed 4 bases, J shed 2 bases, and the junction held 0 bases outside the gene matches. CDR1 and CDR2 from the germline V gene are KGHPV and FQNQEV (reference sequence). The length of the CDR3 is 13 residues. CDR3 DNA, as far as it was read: TGTGCCAGCAGTCGGACAGGGAACTCCGACTACACC. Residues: CASSRTGNSDYT. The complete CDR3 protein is CASSRTGNSDYTF.

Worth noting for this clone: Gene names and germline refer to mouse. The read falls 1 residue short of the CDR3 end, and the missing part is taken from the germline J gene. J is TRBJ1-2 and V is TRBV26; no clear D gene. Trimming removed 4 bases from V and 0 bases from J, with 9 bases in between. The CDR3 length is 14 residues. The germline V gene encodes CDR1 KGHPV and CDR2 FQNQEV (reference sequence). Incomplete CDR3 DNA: TGTGCCAGCAGTCCCAGAATTGCAAACTCCGACTACACC. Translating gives CASSPRIANSDYT. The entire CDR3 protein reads CASSPRIANSDYTF.

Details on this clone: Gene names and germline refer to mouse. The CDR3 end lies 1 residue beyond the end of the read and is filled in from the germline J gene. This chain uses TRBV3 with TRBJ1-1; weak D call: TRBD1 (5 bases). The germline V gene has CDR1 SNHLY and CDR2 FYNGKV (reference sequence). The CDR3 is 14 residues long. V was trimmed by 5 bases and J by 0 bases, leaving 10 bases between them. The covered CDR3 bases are TGTGCCAGCAGCAGCAGGGTTGCAAACACAGAAGTCTTC. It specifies CASSSRVANTEVF. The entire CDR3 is CASSSRVANTEVFF. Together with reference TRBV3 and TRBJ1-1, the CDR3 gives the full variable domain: GPKVLQIPSHQIIDMGQMVTLNCDPVSNHLYFYWYKQILGQQMEFLVNFYNGKVMEKSKLFKDQFSVERPDGSYFTLKIQPTALEDSAVYFCASSSRVANTEVFFGKGTRLTVV.

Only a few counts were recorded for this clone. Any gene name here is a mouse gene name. Incomplete CDR3 DNA: TGTGCCAGCAGCTCGGGACAATATAATTCGCCCCTCTAC. It translates to CASSSGQYNSPLY. The entire CDR3 is CASSSGQYNSPLYF. V usage is TRBV3 and J usage is TRBJ1-6; perhaps TRBD1 as D (6 bases). From the germline J gene comes the end of the CDR3, since the read stops 1 residue before it. TRBJ1-6 counts as an open reading frame of uncertain function. The CDR3 is made up of 14 amino acids. The germline V and J ends were trimmed by 4 bases and 4 bases, with 8 bases remaining between them. From germline, CDR1 is SNHLY and CDR2 FYNGKV (reference sequence).

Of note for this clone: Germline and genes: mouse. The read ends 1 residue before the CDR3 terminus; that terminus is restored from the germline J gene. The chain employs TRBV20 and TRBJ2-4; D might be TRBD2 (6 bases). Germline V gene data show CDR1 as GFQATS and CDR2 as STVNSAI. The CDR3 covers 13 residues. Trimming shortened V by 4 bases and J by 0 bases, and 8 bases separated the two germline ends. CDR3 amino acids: CGATDWSQNTLYF. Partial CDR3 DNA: TGTGGTGCTACAGACTGGAGTCAAAACACCTTGTAC.

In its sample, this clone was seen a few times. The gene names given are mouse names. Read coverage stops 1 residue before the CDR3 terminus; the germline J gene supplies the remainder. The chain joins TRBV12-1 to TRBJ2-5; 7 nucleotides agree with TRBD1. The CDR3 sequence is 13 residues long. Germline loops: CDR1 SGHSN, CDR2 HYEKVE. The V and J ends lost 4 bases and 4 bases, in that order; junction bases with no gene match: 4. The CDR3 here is CASSRQGEDTQYF. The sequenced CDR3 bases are TGTGCCAGCTCACGACAGGGAGAAGACACCCAGTAC.

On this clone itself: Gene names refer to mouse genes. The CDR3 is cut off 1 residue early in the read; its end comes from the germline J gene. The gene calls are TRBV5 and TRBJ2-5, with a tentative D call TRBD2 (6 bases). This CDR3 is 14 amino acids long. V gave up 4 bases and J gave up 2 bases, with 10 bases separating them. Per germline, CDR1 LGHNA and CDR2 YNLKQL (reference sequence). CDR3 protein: CASSPRDFQDTQYF. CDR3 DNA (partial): TGTGCCAGCAGCCCCCGGGACTTCCAAGACACCCAGTAC.